Listed below are T cell receptor beta chains from one sample, sequenced in a study of cytomegalovirus exposure and HLA in healthy donors. Produced via immunoSEQ multiplex PCR; TCRdb's table is partial and in-frame only. This sample has some 85,000 clones; roughly three quarters occur once, and the top ten carry about 2.9%. What was sequenced was PBMCs. These receptors came from a man aged 35-49 years in good health and CMV-seronegative. Both conserved end residues are part of each CDR3. A D gene is named only where the DNA matches it firmly. Clone size is not always given. Where it is, it says once, few, many or a class for expanded clones.

V gene	D gene	clone size	J gene	CDR3 DNA	CDR3 protein
TRBV9	TRBD2	once	TRBJ2-2	TGTGCCAGCAGCGTAGGGTTAGCGGGGGTAACCGGGGAGCTGTTTTTT	CASSVGLAGVTGELFF
TRBV27	TRBD1	NA	TRBJ1-3	TGTGCCAGCAGCCCAGGGACAGGGGCTGGAAACACCATATATTTT	CASSPGTGAGNTIYF
TRBV6-1	NA	NA	TRBJ1-2	TGTGCCAGCATCTGGGGGGGGCGCGGCTATGGCTACACCTTC	CASIWGGRGYGYTF
TRBV4-3	TRBD1	few	TRBJ2-7	TGCGCCAGCAGCCGCGAGGGGACAGGGGACGAGCAGTACTTC	CASSREGTGDEQYF
TRBV7-9	TRBD1	few	TRBJ1-4	TGTGCCAGCAGCGCGGGACAGGGAGGAGACGAAAAACTGTTTTTT	CASSAGQGGDEKLFF
TRBV5-4	TRBD1	NA	TRBJ2-7	TGTGCCAGCAGCTTGCCGGGACAGGTGGCCTACGAGCAGTACTTC	CASSLPGQVAYEQYF
TRBV9	NA	NA	TRBJ2-1	TGTGCCAGCAGCGCAGGGTCCGGGACACATACCAATGAGCAGTTCTTC	CASSAGSGTHTNEQFF
TRBV6-5	NA	NA	TRBJ1-5	TGTGCCAGCAGTCAGGTAGGAACAGGCAATCAGCCCCAGCATTTT	CASSQVGTGNQPQHF
TRBV19	TRBD1	NA	TRBJ2-6	TGTGCCAGTAGCGACAGGGGAGCTGGGGCCAACGTCCTGACTTTC	CASSDRGAGANVLTF
TRBV4-3	NA	NA	TRBJ1-2	TGCGCCAGCAGCCAGGTAAACGTCCGGGACTTCTCCTTGCTCAACTATGGCTACACCTTC	CASSQVNVRDFSLLNYGYTF
TRBV2	NA	NA	TRBJ1-2	TGTGCCAGTACGCCAGTCGAGGACTATGGCTACACCTTC	CASTPVEDYGYTF
TRBV9	TRBD1	NA	TRBJ2-7	TGTGCCAGCAGCCCGGGACAGGGGGCCTACGAGCAGTACTTC	CASSPGQGAYEQYF
TRBV27	NA	NA	TRBJ2-5	TGTGCCAGCAGTTTTTTAGCGGAACAAGAGACCCAGTACTTC	CASSFLAEQETQYF
TRBV19	NA	NA	TRBJ2-1	TGTGCCAGTAGTATCCTGGCAGGGATTGTGAATGAGCAGTTCTTC	CASSILAGIVNEQFF
TRBV29-1	TRBD1	NA	TRBJ2-5	TGCAGCGTCGCCGGGACAGTACAAGAGACCCAGTACTTC	CSVAGTVQETQYF
TRBV28	TRBD1	NA	TRBJ2-4	TGTGCCAGCAGTCTCCCTGGGACAGGGGCCAAAAACATTCAGTACTTC	CASSLPGTGAKNIQYF
TRBV11-3	TRBD2	NA	TRBJ2-3	TGTGCCAGCAGCGCGCGGACTAGCGGGGGGAAAGGAGATACGCAGTATTTT	CASSARTSGGKGDTQYF
TRBV6-5	NA	few	TRBJ1-6	TGTGCCAGCAGTTACTTGACAGGTATAAGGTCACCCCTCCACTTT	CASSYLTGIRSPLHF
TRBV27	TRBD1	NA	TRBJ1-3	TGTGCCAGCAGTTTACAGGGGGCGCGAGGAAACACCATATATTTT	CASSLQGARGNTIYF
TRBV19	NA	NA	TRBJ1-5	TGTGCCAGTAGTCTCCGAGAGATCAATCAGCCCCAGCATTTT	CASSLREINQPQHF
TRBV6-1	NA	NA	TRBJ1-4	TGTGCCAGCAGTGAAACCCGGGTCTGGGAAAAACTGTTTTTT	CASSETRVWEKLFF
TRBV19	NA	NA	TRBJ2-1	TGTGCCAGTAGTATAAGAACAGGGATCTACAATGAGCAGTTCTTC	CASSIRTGIYNEQFF
TRBV6-5	NA	few	TRBJ1-1	TGTGCCAGCAGTCTACTCTCGGGGGAGTCTGAAGCTTTCTTT	CASSLLSGESEAFF
TRBV27	NA	NA	TRBJ2-1	TGTGCCAGCAGTTTTACAGGAAACAATGAGCAGTTCTTC	CASSFTGNNEQFF
TRBV9	TRBD2	NA	TRBJ2-3	TGTGCCAGCAGCGTACTGGCGGGGGGGCCTTTTGATACGCAGTATTTT	CASSVLAGGPFDTQYF
TRBV4-3	NA	NA	TRBJ2-6	TGCGCCAGCAGCCACGCACACTCTGGGGCCAACGTCCTGACTTTC	CASSHAHSGANVLTF
TRBV27	TRBD1	NA	TRBJ1-5	TGTGCCAGCAGTCTTGGGCCGGGACAGGGATTCGGTGATCAGCCCCAGCATTTT	CASSLGPGQGFGDQPQHF
TRBV6-5	TRBD1	NA	TRBJ2-7	TGTGCCAGCACCGTGAGCAGGACAGGCCTCTACGAGCAGTACTTC	CASTVSRTGLYEQYF
TRBV7-8	NA	NA	TRBJ2-3	TGTGCCAGCAGGGGGGCTGACGGGGTTATAACAGATACGCAGTATTTT	CASRGADGVITDTQYF
TRBV5-1	TRBD2	NA	TRBJ2-3	TGCGCCAGCAGGAGTTTAGCGGGGGGGCTGGATAGCACAGATACGCAGTATTTT	CASRSLAGGLDSTDTQYF
TRBV27	NA	NA	TRBJ2-3	TGTGCCAGCCGACTCGAATCCCGTTCGGCTAGTTTACCAGATACGCAGTATTTT	CASRLESRSASLPDTQYF
TRBV5-1	TRBD1	NA	TRBJ2-2	TGCGCCAGCAGCTTGGTACAGGGGATGACCGGGGAGCTGTTTTTT	CASSLVQGMTGELFF
TRBV7-9	NA	NA	TRBJ1-2	TGTGCCAGCAGCCCACCGGAGGGGTATTATGGCTACACCTTC	CASSPPEGYYGYTF
TRBV5-1	TRBD1	NA	TRBJ2-2	TGCGCCAGCAGCTTGCGGACAGGGGACACCGGGGAGCTGTTTTTT	CASSLRTGDTGELFF
TRBV27	TRBD2	NA	TRBJ2-7	TGTGCCAGCAGTTCCCGGACTAGCGGGGACGAGCAGTACTTC	CASSSRTSGDEQYF
TRBV5-4	TRBD1	NA	TRBJ2-7	TGTGCCAGCAGCCCAAGCACCGGGACAGGGGGTTCCTACGAGCAGTACTTC	CASSPSTGTGGSYEQYF
TRBV7-6	NA	NA	TRBJ2-4	TGTGCCAGCAGCTTAGACAGCCTTTTGCCCCTTGAACTAGCCAAAAACATTCAGTACTTC	CASSLDSLLPLELAKNIQYF
TRBV9	TRBD1	once	TRBJ1-2	TGTGCCAGCAGCGGAAACGGACAGGAGTATGGCTACACCTTC	CASSGNGQEYGYTF
TRBV21-1	NA	NA	TRBJ2-4	TGTGCCAGCAGCAAAGTGCGAGGTTCAACCAAAAACATTCAGTACTTC	CASSKVRGSTKNIQYF
TRBV27	TRBD2	NA	TRBJ2-1	TGTGCCAGCAGTTCCCCGCGGGGGGATACCTACAATGAGCAGTTCTTC	CASSSPRGDTYNEQFF
TRBV18	TRBD1	NA	TRBJ1-5	TGTGCCAGCTCACCGGGGACAGGGGGATTCGGCAATCAGCCCCAGCATTTT	CASSPGTGGFGNQPQHF
TRBV5-1	NA	NA	TRBJ2-2	TGCGCCAGCAGCCCCTTTCGGGGAGACCAGTGGGGCACCGGGGAGCTGTTTTTT	CASSPFRGDQWGTGELFF